The clone carrying this T cell receptor beta chain has a single count. This CDR3 has 13 residues. J was trimmed by 8 bases and V by 1 base; bases with no gene match: 4. The V gene's germline CDR1 is SGHTA and CDR2 FQGNSA. This entry comes from a study of blood T cell repertoires in COVID-19. On the study more broadly: The United States, Italy and Spain supplied acute and convalescent COVID-19 samples. The analysed material was cDNA or gDNA that came from T cells, B-cell-depleted T cells, or PBMCs.

Original methodology: Amplified reference gene primers provided the basis for estimating nucleated cell counts. The protocol was immunoSEQ multiplex PCR, while the TCRdb copy is restricted to in-frame clones and leaves out a portion. That table furnishes V, J and clone size, whereas the DNA furnished D and trimming. The sample includes a few hundred thousand clones, under 90% of them seen just once. Sequencing was done on a sample of peripheral blood. The chain couples TRBV7-2 to TRBJ1-1; 7 bases line up with TRBD1. This TCR was sampled from a man aged 45-65 years with acute or convalescent COVID-19. The CDR3 coding sequence is TGTGCCAGCAGCTTAGTGAAGGGGGCGGAAGCTTTCTTT. The encoded protein is CASSLVKGAEAFF.